Sequencing of this T cell receptor (beta chain) was carried out in a study of OX40 agonist ivuxolimab in advanced cancers. Study at large: The dose-escalation cohort had hepatocellular carcinoma, melanoma, renal cell or head and neck cancer. The study reported partial responses in three patients: one hepatocellular carcinoma, two cutaneous melanoma.

General study points: CD8+ T cells (on average) carried more expanded clones than CD4+ T cells.

On this clone itself: Its antigen remains unknown.

Measured with immunoSEQ multiplex PCR; TCRdb has only the in-frame clones, and not every one. This sample has around 80,000 clones, with about 85% found just once. The V end lost 0 bases, the J end lost 1 base, and 6 bases lay between the germline ends. The germline V gene encodes CDR1 KGHSH and CDR2 LQKENI. The CDR3 runs to 14 residues. Specimen: CD4+ or CD8+ T cells sorted from blood, collected in a trial of the OX40 agonist ivuxolimab. The chain has TRBV18 and TRBJ2-5; perhaps TRBD1 as D (6 bases). This TCR was sampled from an adult with an advanced solid tumor such as melanoma, head and neck, liver or kidney cancer. CDR3 protein: CASSPPGAQETQYF. CDR3 DNA sequence: TGTGCCAGCTCACCACCGGGGGCCCAAGAGACCCAGTACTTC. Full variable domain (missing parts from reference TRBV18 and TRBJ2-5): NAGVMQNPRHLVRRRGQEARLRCSPMKGHSHVYWYRQLPEEGLKFMVYLQKENIIDESGMPKERFSAEFPKEGPSILRIQQVVRGDSAAYFCASSPPGAQETQYFGPGTRLLVL.